A selection of T cell receptor beta chains follows, all from one sample in a study of cytomegalovirus exposure and HLA in healthy donors. Clones were sequenced by immunoSEQ multiplex PCR, and TCRdb holds only the in-frame ones, with some missing. Among 130,000 to 150,000 clones listed, approximately 80% were seen once. Sequencing was done on a sample of PBMCs. The source is a woman between 35 and 50 years old in good health and CMV-seropositive. CDR3s leave out the opening cysteine and the closing phenylalanine or tryptophan. Clone size is stated in some rows and not others, as once, few, many or a class when expanded.

v_call,clone_size,cdr3_aa
TRBV6-5,.,ASSYGWGDSPLH
TRBV6-4,.,ASSDSGLAGPDTQY
TRBV5-1,once,ASSSRLASTDTQY
TRBV10-3,.,AIRGGAPDEQY
TRBV5-1,.,ASSLLSGVIYTDTQY
TRBV6-5,.,ASSTGTVNTEAF
TRBV5-1,.,ASSTGLEEAGELF
TRBV27,.,ASSFREGYEQY
TRBV12-5,.,ASVHDRLNGEAF
TRBV4-2,.,ASSQDRGFNYGYT
TRBV7-3,.,ASSLDSPQPGANVLT
TRBV4-3,.,ASSQDGGQGFTGELF
TRBV27,.,ASRSGSGQY
TRBV5-6,few,ASSLVGPNTEAF
TRBV4-2,.,ASSQDVGANEKLF
TRBV30,.,AWSVLAGASGETQY
TRBV27,.,ASSVGTSGHNEQF
TRBV5-1,.,ASTLQGGRTEAF
TRBV5-1,.,ASSPGTGGETQY
TRBV2,.,ASSPGTGMSADGYT
TRBV7-3,.,ASSSGEGYNEQF
TRBV11-2,.,ASSLDLAGMNTQY
TRBV30,.,AWAWSPEEVSNQPQH
TRBV10-3,.,AISESGDGYT
TRBV10-3,.,AISALAAGGDEQY
TRBV7-9,.,ASSSRTYEKLF
TRBV29-1,.,SVTGTGYATNEKLF
TRBV28,few,ASSFAKYNSPLH
TRBV19,.,ASKIGQGINSPLH
TRBV30,.,AWTVTGEGTEAF
TRBV7-6,.,ASSANRGRGGYT
TRBV27,.,ASSQWRGTVNEQF
TRBV5-1,.,ASSLDRPSSYEQY
TRBV5-8,.,ASTLPRDSVGDTQY
TRBV10-3,few,AISESIGAGGGANEQF
TRBV2,.,ASITPGQGNSPLH
TRBV7-7,.,ASSLGMSSGLVDTQY
TRBV6-1,.,ASFQRSYNEQF
TRBV28,.,ASSPGQGALNTEAF
TRBV18,.,ASSPPVQGVSYT
TRBV5-6,.,ASSLLERESPLH
TRBV30,.,AWSVLVAEAF
TRBV7-8,.,ASSPIAGGNYNEQF
TRBV2,.,ASNTGVGTPQH
TRBV30,.,AWSVKRSYGYT
TRBV6-1,.,ASRSTGFNQPQH
TRBV5-5,.,ASSPRDRDRWGYT
TRBV5-1,.,ASSLPTGSSSYEQY
TRBV7-2,.,ASSSGTRSNQPQH
TRBV7-8,.,ASSLGETGGDEKLF
TRBV21-1,once,ASSDSCGSSYEQY
TRBV30,.,AWSGTGANVLT